Listed here are 3 T cell receptor beta chains from one sample, sequenced in a study of blood T cell repertoires in COVID-19 (dated by TCRdb to 2020 to 2021). Receptor libraries were prepared by the immunoSEQ multiplex PCR assay. In TCRdb, the immuneACCESS table is reduced to in-frame sequences with V and J assigned. These tables do not hold every clone; where another copy was compared, an unresolved V gene accounts for under half, and the others remain unexplained. The sample data list under 40,000 clones, and about 85% of these were observed just once. The biggest ten clones account for approximately 15% of the sample. The sample taken for sequencing was peripheral blood. These receptors were taken from a human donor with acute or convalescent COVID-19. The donor label of this sample is uncertain.

The chain has TRBV3-1 (or the pseudogene TRBV3-2) and TRBJ2-2, with D hard to call. Germline loops: CDR1 LGHDT, CDR2 YNNKEL (reference sequence). Trimming shortened V by 1 base and J by 4 bases, and 4 bases separated the two germline ends. CDR3 size: 13 residues. The CDR3 sequence: CASSQGSTGELFF. The CDR3 DNA follows: TGTGCCAGCAGCCAAGGGAGCACCGGGGAGCTGTTTTTT.

The rearrangement joins TRBV11-2 to TRBJ1-5; D ambiguous. Trimming left V 8 bases short and J 2 bases short, with 10 bases between. The CDR3 runs 13 residues. Germline V CDR1 and CDR2: SGHAT, FQNNGV. CDR3 in amino acids: CASAPGGNQPQHF. Written as DNA, the CDR3 is TGTGCCAGCGCCCCCGGGGGCAATCAGCCCCAGCATTTT.

This clone was observed a handful of times. This chain uses TRBV6-4 with TRBJ2-1, with 7 bases matching TRBD2. The CDR3 spans 18 residues. J was trimmed by 0 bases and V by 0 bases; bases with no gene match: 8. The germline V gene encodes CDR1 MRHNA and CDR2 SNTAGT. The CDR3 spells CASSDSGERGYSYNEQFF. The CDR3, as DNA: TGTGCCAGCAGTGACTCAGGTGAGCGGGGTTACTCCTACAATGAGCAGTTCTTC.